Presented here are 19 T cell receptor beta chains from one specimen sequenced in a study of OX40 agonist ivuxolimab in advanced cancers. The table came from immunoSEQ multiplex PCR; TCRdb's copy has only in-frame clones and leaves some out. The sample contains approximately 130,000 clones, 90% of which appear only once. Specimen: CD4+ or CD8+ T cells sorted from blood, collected in a trial of the OX40 agonist ivuxolimab. The receptors originated from an adult with an advanced solid tumor such as melanoma, head and neck, liver or kidney cancer.

This sequence joins TRBV6-5 and TRBJ2-7; 7 nucleotides line up with TRBD2. Germline V lookup: CDR1 MNHEY, CDR2 SVGAGI. The CDR3 runs 15 residues. V was pared by 5 bases and J by 6 bases, with 13 bases of the junction left unmatched. CDR3 sequence reads: CASSSLNRGRSEQYF. The CDR3 DNA follows: TGTGCCAGCAGTAGCCTGAATCGCGGGAGATCCGAGCAGTACTTC.

This chain links TRBV6-5 with TRBJ1-1; maybe TRBD1 (6 bases). The CDR3 is made up of 15 amino acids. Germline CDR1 reads MNHEY; CDR2 reads SVGAGI. The V end was cut by 4 bases, the J end by 6 bases, with 18 bases between. The DNA for the CDR3 is TGTGCCAGCAGTTGGCAGGGGCTCGAGGGGTCTGAAGCTTTCTTT. As protein: CASSWQGLEGSEAFF.

In nucleotides, the CDR3 is TGTGCCAGTAGTATAGCGGGAGCCTCCACAGATACGCAGTATTTT. Its protein is CASSIAGASTDTQYF. The gene calls are TRBV19 and TRBJ2-3, with D possibly being TRBD2 (6 bases). Germline V gene data show CDR1 as LNHDA and CDR2 as SQIVND (reference sequence). V gave up 1 base and J gave up 2 bases, with 10 bases separating them. This CDR3 region has 15 residues. Together with reference TRBV19 and TRBJ2-3, the CDR3 gives the full variable domain: DGGITQSPKYLFRKEGQNVTLSCEQNLNHDAMYWYRQDPGQGLRLIYYSQIVNDFQKGDIAEGYSVSREKKESFPLTVTSAQKNPTAFYLCASSIAGASTDTQYFGPGTRLTVL.

This chain uses TRBV7-2 with TRBJ2-7; 8 bases line up with TRBD1. V lost 4 bases and J lost 4; bases outside the gene matches: 6. This CDR3 contains 14 residues. The germline V gene encodes CDR1 SGHTA and CDR2 FQGNSA. CDR3 coding DNA: TGTGCCAGCAGCTCGGACAGGGTGAAGTACGAGCAGTACTTC. It yields the protein CASSSDRVKYEQYF.

This clone was picked up one time. The rearrangement uses TRBV11-2 and TRBJ2-3, with D perhaps TRBD2 (5 bases). This CDR3 contains 16 residues. CDR1 SGHAT and CDR2 FQNNGV come from the germline V gene. Trimming took 7 bases from V and 4 from J, leaving 21 bases between them. CDR3: CASTLVGVEYPDTQYF. The DNA of the CDR3 is TGTGCCAGCACCCTCGTCGGGGTGGAATATCCAGATACGCAGTATTTT.

This clone was found once. The V and J genes are TRBV28 and TRBJ1-1, with D perhaps matching TRBD1 (6 bases). Germline V gives CDR1 MDHEN, CDR2 SYDVKM. The germline V and J ends were trimmed by 5 bases and 0 bases, with 19 bases remaining between them. The CDR3 is 17 amino acids. CDR3: CASSQPGTTGMNTEAFF. Written as DNA, the CDR3 is TGTGCCAGCAGTCAACCGGGGACGACAGGAATGAACACTGAAGCTTTCTTT.

This rearrangement joins TRBV29-1 to TRBJ2-5, with 9 bases fitting TRBD1. The DNA end favors TRBJ2-7, so the J call may be wrong. The CDR3 runs 14 residues. Germline CDR1 reads SQVTM; CDR2 reads ANQGSEA. The DNA of the CDR3 is TGCAGCGTTGGACAGGACAGGGGCAGTAACGAGCAGTACTTC. This translates into CSVGQDRGSNEQYF.

V is TRBV10-3 and J is TRBJ2-1, with D possibly TRBD1 on 6 matching bases. Germline-derived CDR1 and CDR2 are ENHRY and SYGVKD. The CDR3 is 16 residues long. Between the trimmed V and J ends, which lost 4 bases and 0 bases, there was a span of 13 bases. The CDR3 here is CAISVGQGSSYNEQFF. The CDR3 coding sequence is TGTGCCATCAGTGTGGGCCAGGGGAGCTCCTACAATGAGCAGTTCTTC.

J is TRBJ2-3 and V is TRBV19, with a possible D match to TRBD2 (5 bases). The V gene's germline CDR1 is LNHDA and CDR2 SQIVND (reference sequence). The length of the CDR3 is 14 residues. The V end was cut by 4 bases, the J end by 0 bases, with 8 bases between. This chain's CDR3 is CASSNAGSTDTQYF. DNA for the CDR3: TGTGCCAGTAGTAATGCGGGTAGCACAGATACGCAGTATTTT.

This sequence joins TRBV29-1 and TRBJ1-2; D gene ambiguous. CDR1 SQVTM and CDR2 ANQGSEA come from the germline V gene. The CDR3 covers 12 residues. The germline V and J ends were trimmed by 8 bases and 2 bases, with 12 bases remaining between them. DNA for the CDR3: TGCAGCACGGAGGGAACGAACTATGGCTACACCTTC. This gives the protein CSTEGTNYGYTF.

The chain links TRBV19 to TRBJ2-5; the D is unclear. The J call could be wrong; TRBJ2-7 is a better fit for the DNA end. CDR3 length equals 14 residues. Germline V CDR1 and CDR2: LNHDA, SQIVND (reference sequence). CDR3 loop: CASSSLGSTYEQYF. For the CDR3, the DNA is TGTGCCAGTAGTTCCCTTGGATCGACCTACGAGCAGTACTTC.

The rearrangement uses TRBV28 and TRBJ1-2; D ambiguous. The length of the CDR3 is 15 residues. The germline V gene has CDR1 MDHEN and CDR2 SYDVKM. The V gene lost 6 bases and the J gene lost 2 bases, with 16 bases spanning the gap. CDR3 sequence reads: CASRLGVGDNYGYTF. In DNA, the CDR3 is TGTGCCAGCAGACTGGGTGTAGGAGACAACTATGGCTACACCTTC.

This clone was counted many times. The gene calls are TRBV5-4 and TRBJ1-1; D remains unclear. The CDR3 runs 15 residues. The germline V and J ends were trimmed by 1 base and 1 base, with 11 bases remaining between them. In germline, CDR1 is SGHNT, CDR2 YYREEE (reference sequence). CDR3 region: CASSLRETGNTEAFF. CDR3 nucleotide sequence: TGTGCCAGCAGCTTGCGGGAAACGGGGAACACTGAAGCTTTCTTT.

The chain links TRBV7-2 to TRBJ1-6, with 7 positions matching TRBD1. This CDR3 contains 13 residues. Germline V gene lookup returns CDR1 SGHTA and CDR2 FQGNSA. After removal of 6 bases from V and 9 bases from J, the junction contained 5 bases not matched to a gene. The CDR3 reads CASRSGQASPLHF. As DNA, the CDR3 is TGTGCCAGCAGATCCGGACAGGCTTCACCCCTCCACTTT.

This chain links TRBV28 with TRBJ2-7, with 9 bases identical to TRBD2. The CDR3 contains 15 residues. V lost 5 bases and J lost 0; bases outside the gene matches: 5. The germline gives CDR1 MDHEN, CDR2 SYDVKM. This CDR3 is CASSATSGLSYEQYF. DNA for the CDR3: TGTGCCAGCAGTGCGACTAGCGGACTCTCCTACGAGCAGTACTTC.

The genes are TRBV5-8 and TRBJ2-1, with 12 bases identical to TRBD2. From germline, CDR1 is SGHTS and CDR2 YDEGEE. V dropped 2 bases and J dropped 12; count of bases not matched to a gene: 9. The length of the CDR3 is 15 residues. The CDR3 is CASSLLAGGRDGQFF. CDR3 nucleotides: TGTGCCAGCAGCTTACTAGCGGGAGGCCGGGATGGGCAGTTCTTC.

The V call is TRBV19, the J call TRBJ2-3; TRBD2 matches at 8 bases. V dropped 4 bases and J dropped 0; count of bases not matched to a gene: 3. CDR1 and CDR2 from the germline V gene are LNHDA and SQIVND (reference sequence). This CDR3 region has 15 residues. CDR3 loop: CASSRPSGSTDTQYF. In nucleotides, the CDR3 is TGTGCCAGTAGTAGGCCTAGCGGGAGCACAGATACGCAGTATTTT.

The chain has TRBV7-2 and TRBJ2-1; D unresolved. This CDR3 spans 16 amino acids. From germline, CDR1 is SGHTA and CDR2 FQGNSA. V lost 5 bases and J lost 7, with 21 bases in between. For the CDR3, the DNA is TGTGCCAGCAGCCTCCTTACCACCACCGTGGGGAATGAGCAGTTCTTC. This sequence encodes CASSLLTTTVGNEQFF.

V usage is TRBV5-1 and J usage is TRBJ1-1, with 10 nucleotides matching TRBD1. CDR3 length: 16 amino acids. Per germline, CDR1 SGHRS and CDR2 YFSETQ. V was pared by 0 bases and J by 7 bases, with 9 bases of the junction left unmatched. For the CDR3, the DNA is TGCGCCAGCAGCTTGGCGACAGGGGGCTCCCGCGGTGAAGCTTTCTTT. Its translation is CASSLATGGSRGEAFF. Combining the CDR3 with reference TRBV5-1 and TRBJ1-1 gives the whole variable domain KAGVTQTPRYLIKTRGQQVTLSCSPISGHRSVSWYQQTPGQGLQFLFEYFSETQRNKGNFPGRFSGRQFSNSRSEMNVSTLELGDSALYLCASSLATGGSRGEAFFGQGTRLTVV.